The clone carrying this T cell receptor (beta chain) was seen only once. The data were taken from a study of T cells in Graves' hyperthyroidism and ophthalmopathy. Researchers took RNA transcripts and amplified the TCR beta CDR3 regions from them. A set of HTBI primers served as the primers for a first-round RT-PCR of the TCR CDR3. Each CDR3 protein is one row after TCRdb ran MiXCR on the multiplex PCR reads. The sample lists roughly 510,000 distinct CDR3 sequences, 40% to 55% occurring once. Germline assignment: CDR1 SQVTM and CDR2 ANQGSEA. V lost 2 bases and J 6 bases, leaving 10 bases between the germline ends. The CDR3 runs 12 residues.

The source of this sequence is an adult woman with Graves' disease, either hyperthyroidism or ophthalmopathy (not recorded which). Sequences were obtained from peripheral blood or thyroid tissue (not recorded which). This chain joins TRBV29-1 and TRBJ1-1, with a tentative D call TRBD1 (5 bases). The CDR3 reads CSVERGSAEAFF. Written as DNA, the CDR3 is TGCAGCGTTGAAAGGGGAAGCGCTGAAGCTTTCTTT.